The 22 T cell receptor beta chains below come from one sample, sequenced in a study of cytomegalovirus exposure and HLA in healthy donors. PCR used 60 Vbeta primers and 13 Jbeta primers. Only in-frame clones appear in the TCRdb table, and some are missing; sequencing was by immunoSEQ multiplex PCR. The sample lists roughly 100,000 clones, about 79% seen once, with about 3.8% in the top ten. Sequenced material: PBMCs. The receptors derive from a man aged 45-65 years in good health and CMV-seronegative.

In this sample, this clone turned up once. J is TRBJ2-1 and V is TRBV9; perhaps TRBD2 as D (6 bases). The CDR3 covers 18 residues. Trimming removed 0 bases from V and 6 bases from J, with 22 bases in between. Per the germline V gene, CDR1 is SGDLS and CDR2 is YYNGEE. CDR3 bases: TGTGCCAGCAGCGTAGGTGTGGGATTAGGGGAGGTCGGCAATGAGCAGTTCTTC. Its translation is CASSVGVGLGEVGNEQFF.

This clone was found a few times. This chain links TRBV4-1 with TRBJ2-7; tentative D call: TRBD2 (6 bases). V was trimmed by 4 bases and J by 5 bases, leaving 18 bases between them. Germline values: CDR1 MGHRA, CDR2 YSYEKL. This CDR3 comprises 15 residues. As DNA, the CDR3 is TGCGCCAGCAGCCGGGAGCGGGCCTCCCTAAACGAGCAGTACTTC. Its translation is CASSRERASLNEQYF.

V and J are TRBV5-1 and TRBJ1-2, with TRBD1 identical over 7 bases. V lost 2 bases to trimming and J lost 2 bases; unmatched junction nucleotides: 6. The CDR3 consists of 15 residues. In germline, CDR1 is SGHRS, CDR2 YFSETQ. In DNA form, the CDR3 reads TGCGCCAGCAGCTTAACTCCGACAGGGAACTATGGCTACACCTTC. Translating gives CASSLTPTGNYGYTF.

This chain connects TRBV28 to TRBJ1-2; 9 positions match TRBD1. Germline loops: CDR1 MDHEN, CDR2 SYDVKM. The CDR3 spans 15 residues. V lost 6 bases, J lost 7 bases, and 12 bases stayed unmatched. The CDR3 is CASRSQGARMGGYTF. As DNA, the CDR3 is TGTGCCAGCAGATCACAGGGGGCACGAATGGGTGGCTACACCTTC.

The chain carries TRBV11-2 and TRBJ2-7; 9 bases match TRBD2. With 1 base clipped from V and 4 bases from J, the junction kept 5 bases outside the gene matches. Germline V gene sequence: CDR1 SGHAT, CDR2 FQNNGV. The CDR3 totals 15 residues. CDR3 nucleotide sequence: TGTGCCAGCAGCTTAGTGGCTAGCGGGAAATACGAGCAGTACTTC. Its translation: CASSLVASGKYEQYF.

In its sample, this clone was seen a few times. The rearrangement uses TRBV27 and TRBJ2-7; D is perhaps TRBD1 (5 bases). The CDR3 sequence is 14 residues long. Trimming removed 8 bases at V and 4 bases at J, with 18 bases between. CDR1 is MNHEY and CDR2 is SMNVEV in the germline V gene (reference sequence). The CDR3 DNA is TGTGCCAGCGCATTCGGGCAGGGTGGGTACGAGCAGTACTTC. Amino acids: CASAFGQGGYEQYF.

V usage is TRBV18 and J usage is TRBJ2-5; 8 bases fit TRBD1. CDR3 size: 15 residues. Looked up from germline, CDR1 is KGHSH and CDR2 is LQKENI. J gave up 4 bases and V 3 bases, and 7 bases lay outside the gene matches. The CDR3 loop reads CASSPLGQGGETQYF. The CDR3 nucleotides read TGTGCCAGCTCACCCCTTGGACAGGGTGGAGAGACCCAGTACTTC.

This chain joins TRBV7-2 and TRBJ2-1, with D possibly TRBD2 on 6 matching bases. The ends were cut back, 5 bases at V and 0 bases at J, with 14 bases in the middle. CDR1 is SGHTA, CDR2 FQGNSA, per germline. CDR3 length: 16 residues. The CDR3: CASSLGLPVSYNEQFF. In DNA, the CDR3 is TGTGCCAGCAGCCTCGGACTACCCGTCTCCTACAATGAGCAGTTCTTC.

The J gene is TRBJ2-7, the V gene TRBV7-6; possible D gene TRBD1, 5 bases. The CDR3 is made up of 12 amino acids. The germline V and J ends were trimmed by 5 bases and 4 bases, with 9 bases remaining between them. Germline CDR1 and CDR2: SGHVS and FNYEAQ. CDR3 region: CASSQDRYEQYF. For the CDR3, the DNA is TGTGCCAGCAGCCAAGACAGATACGAGCAGTACTTC.

The rearrangement uses TRBV7-9 and TRBJ2-5; the D gene is possibly TRBD2 (5 bases). V lost 1 base, J lost 4 bases, and 10 bases lay in between. In germline, CDR1 is SEHNR, CDR2 FQNEAQ (reference sequence). The CDR3 is 14 amino acids. CDR3 protein: CASSLVSGIETQYF. The CDR3 DNA reads as TGTGCCAGCAGCTTAGTATCCGGGATAGAGACCCAGTACTTC.

The genes are TRBV11-2 and TRBJ2-2, with unresolved D. Germline assignment: CDR1 SGHAT and CDR2 FQNNGV. The CDR3 is made up of 16 amino acids. Trimming took 5 bases from V and 0 from J, leaving 13 bases between them. The CDR3: CASSLQVAANTGELFF. CDR3 DNA sequence: TGTGCCAGCAGCCTCCAAGTGGCCGCGAACACCGGGGAGCTGTTTTTT.

This clone was observed a handful of times. The V gene is TRBV4-3, the J gene TRBJ2-7; 13 bases are shared with TRBD2. Germline V lookup: CDR1 LGHNA, CDR2 YSLEER. There are 16 residues in the CDR3. Trimming at V came to 3 bases and at J to 10 bases, leaving 12 bases not matched to a gene. The CDR3 region is CASSQTGTSGDVHQYF. The CDR3 nucleotides are TGCGCCAGCAGCCAGACCGGGACTAGCGGGGATGTTCACCAGTACTTC.

Details on this clone: The sample carries other DNA sequences with the same CDR3. The chain links TRBV29-1 to TRBJ2-7; no reliable D call. From germline, CDR1 is SQVTM and CDR2 ANQGSEA. Trimming took 1 base from V and 3 from J, leaving 7 bases between them. The CDR3 runs to 12 residues. CDR3 DNA sequence: TGCAGCGTTGAAGTCGCGGACTACGAGCAGTACTTC. Amino acids: CSVEVADYEQYF.

The rearrangement joins TRBV5-1 to TRBJ2-3; 8 bases map to TRBD2. The length of the CDR3 is 15 residues. J gave up 5 bases and V 0 bases, and 5 bases lay outside the gene matches. Germline CDR1 is SGHRS and CDR2 is YFSETQ. CDR3 protein: CASSLVAGSGDTQYF. The DNA for the CDR3 is TGCGCCAGCAGCTTGGTAGCGGGATCTGGAGATACGCAGTATTTT.

The chain combines TRBV6-6 with TRBJ2-1; 10 bases are a match to TRBD2. Germline loops: CDR1 MNHNY, CDR2 SVGAGI (reference sequence). V lost 6 bases, J lost 5 bases, and 10 bases stayed unmatched. This CDR3 contains 16 residues. CDR3: CASRLPGLAPNNEQFF. CDR3 nucleotide sequence: TGTGCCAGCAGGCTTCCGGGACTAGCGCCTAACAATGAGCAGTTCTTC.

The V and J genes are TRBV5-1 and TRBJ2-1; D perhaps matches TRBD2 (5 bases). The CDR3 is 15 amino acids. V was cut by 0 bases and J by 2 bases, with 9 bases left in between. Germline V gives CDR1 SGHRS, CDR2 YFSETQ. This CDR3 is CASSLDSAAYNEQFF. The CDR3 coding sequence is TGCGCCAGCAGCTTGGACTCAGCGGCCTACAATGAGCAGTTCTTC.

In this sample, this clone turned up once. This chain connects TRBV7-2 to TRBJ2-5, with D possibly TRBD2 on 6 matching bases. Per the germline V gene, CDR1 is SGHTA and CDR2 is FQGNSA. Trimming left V 1 base short and J 4 bases short, with 10 bases between. This CDR3 comprises 14 residues. CDR3 sequence: CASSLVWRGETQYF. In DNA form, the CDR3 reads TGTGCCAGCAGCTTAGTTTGGCGGGGAGAGACCCAGTACTTC.

This clone was observed a single time. The gene calls are TRBV10-2 and TRBJ1-2, with D possibly matching TRBD1 (5 bases). This CDR3 has 14 residues. Trimming removed 8 bases at V and 2 bases at J, with 15 bases between. Germline CDR1 is WSHSY and CDR2 is SAAADI. In nucleotides, the CDR3 is TGCGCCAGCGGGAGGGGCAGTTTAAACTATGGCTACACCTTC. It is translated as CASGRGSLNYGYTF.

This chain connects TRBV5-1 to TRBJ1-1; tentatively, D is TRBD1 (6 bases). Germline CDR1 reads SGHRS; CDR2 reads YFSETQ. V was shortened by 1 base and J by 2 bases, with 9 bases between the two germline ends. The CDR3 loop spans 14 amino acids. The CDR3, as DNA: TGCGCCAGCAGCTTGCAGGGGCAAAACACTGAAGCTTTCTTT. Translating gives CASSLQGQNTEAFF.

This clone showed up just a few times. J is TRBJ2-5 and V is TRBV5-1, with 11 bases aligning to TRBD2. Losses at the gene ends were 2 bases for V and 5 bases for J; bases not matched to a gene: 14. The CDR3 runs to 18 residues. Germline V gene lookup returns CDR1 SGHRS and CDR2 YFSETQ. In DNA form, the CDR3 reads TGCGCCAGCAGCTTTGGGACTAGCGGAATCCAAGGAAGGGAGACCCAGTACTTC. It encodes CASSFGTSGIQGRETQYF.

The chain combines TRBV27 with TRBJ2-3, with 11 bases that match TRBD2. CDR1 and CDR2 (germline): MNHEY, SMNVEV (reference sequence). The CDR3 length is 20 residues. The ends lost 8 bases at V and 3 bases at J; junction bases unmatched: 22. Here the CDR3 DNA reads TGTGCCAGCCTTTATGCGGGACTAGCGGACCTACCTCGGAGGACAGATACGCAGTATTTT. Residues: CASLYAGLADLPRRTDTQYF.

The chain has TRBV7-9 and TRBJ2-5; TRBD2 aligns across 7 bases. This CDR3 has 15 residues. Germline CDR1 is SEHNR and CDR2 is FQNEAQ (reference sequence). The V segment lost 5 bases and the J segment 1 base; nucleotides outside the gene matches: 7. The CDR3 protein is CASSERLAVQETQYF. Here the CDR3 DNA reads TGTGCCAGCAGCGAGAGGCTAGCGGTCCAAGAGACCCAGTACTTC.